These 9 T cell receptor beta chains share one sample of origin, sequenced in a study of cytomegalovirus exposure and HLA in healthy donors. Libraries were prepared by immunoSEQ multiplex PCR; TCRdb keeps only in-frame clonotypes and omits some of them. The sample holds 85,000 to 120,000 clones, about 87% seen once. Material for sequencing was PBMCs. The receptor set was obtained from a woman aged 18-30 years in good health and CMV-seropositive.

The CDR3 coding sequence is TGTGCCAGCAGTTTCCGGGGTTCGCCCTACGAGCAGTACTTC. It translates to CASSFRGSPYEQYF. This chain uses TRBV28 with TRBJ2-7, with D possibly TRBD2 on 5 matching bases. Trimming stripped 3 bases from V and 2 bases from J, with 11 bases between. Germline V CDR1 and CDR2: MDHEN, SYDVKM. The CDR3 covers 14 residues.

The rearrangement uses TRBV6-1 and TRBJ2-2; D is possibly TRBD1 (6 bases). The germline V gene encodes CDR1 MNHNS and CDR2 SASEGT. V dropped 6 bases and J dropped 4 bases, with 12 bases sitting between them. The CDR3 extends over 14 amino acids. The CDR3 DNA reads TGTGCCAGCAGCCGAGCGGACAGCACCGGGGAGCTGTTTTTT. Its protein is CASSRADSTGELFF.

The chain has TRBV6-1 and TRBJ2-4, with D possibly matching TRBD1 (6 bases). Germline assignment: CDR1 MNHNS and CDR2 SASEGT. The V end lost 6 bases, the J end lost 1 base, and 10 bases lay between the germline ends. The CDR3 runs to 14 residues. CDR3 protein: CASSSRGAKNIQYF. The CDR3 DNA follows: TGTGCCAGCAGCTCAAGGGGGGCCAAAAACATTCAGTACTTC.

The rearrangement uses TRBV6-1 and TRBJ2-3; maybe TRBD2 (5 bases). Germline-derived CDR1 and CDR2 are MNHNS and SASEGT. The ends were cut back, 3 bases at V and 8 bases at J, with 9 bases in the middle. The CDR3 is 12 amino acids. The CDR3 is CASSEVRVTQYF. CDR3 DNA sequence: TGTGCCAGCAGTGAGGTGAGGGTTACGCAGTATTTT.

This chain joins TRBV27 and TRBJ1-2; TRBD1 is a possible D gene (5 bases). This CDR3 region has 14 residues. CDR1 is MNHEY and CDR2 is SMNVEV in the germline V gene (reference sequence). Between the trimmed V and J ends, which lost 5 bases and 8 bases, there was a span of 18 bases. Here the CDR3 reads CASSQPGLERGYTF. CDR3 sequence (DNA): TGTGCCAGCAGTCAGCCGGGACTCGAGAGGGGCTACACCTTC.

The CDR3 coding sequence is TGTGCCAGCAGCCCTCCGGCAGGGGAGTCTTCACCCCTCCACTTT. It encodes CASSPPAGESSPLHF. The chain joins TRBV5-6 to TRBJ1-6; perhaps TRBD1 as D (6 bases). The germline V gene encodes CDR1 SGHDT and CDR2 YYEEEE. V gave up 4 bases and J gave up 9 bases, with 17 bases separating them. The CDR3 extends over 15 amino acids. Full variable domain (outside the CDR3, taken from reference TRBV5-6 and TRBJ1-6): DAGVTQSPTHLIKTRGQQVTLRCSPKSGHDTVSWYQQALGQGPQFIFQYYEEEERQRGNFPDRFSGHQFPNYSSELNVNALLLGDSALYLCASSPPAGESSPLHFGNGTRLTVT.

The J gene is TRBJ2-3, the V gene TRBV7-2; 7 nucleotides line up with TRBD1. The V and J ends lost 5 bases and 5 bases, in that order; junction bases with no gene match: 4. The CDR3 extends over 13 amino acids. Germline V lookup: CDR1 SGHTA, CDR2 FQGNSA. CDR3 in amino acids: CASSPRQGDTQYF. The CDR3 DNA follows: TGTGCCAGCAGCCCAAGACAGGGAGATACGCAGTATTTT.

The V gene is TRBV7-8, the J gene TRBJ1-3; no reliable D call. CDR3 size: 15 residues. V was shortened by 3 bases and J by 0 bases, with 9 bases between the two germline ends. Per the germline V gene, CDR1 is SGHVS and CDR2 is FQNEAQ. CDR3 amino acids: CASSFDGSSGNTIYF. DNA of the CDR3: TGTGCCAGCAGCTTTGACGGGAGCTCTGGAAACACCATATATTTT.

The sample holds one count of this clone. In nucleotides, the CDR3 is TGCAGCGCCGGGACAGGGAACTATGGCTACACCTTC. It codes for CSAGTGNYGYTF. The chain employs TRBV29-1 and TRBJ1-2, with TRBD1 identical over 9 bases. Per germline, CDR1 SQVTM and CDR2 ANQGSEA. Trimming cost V 7 bases and J 2 bases; bases outside gene matches: 2. The CDR3 has 12 amino acids.